This T cell receptor (beta chain) was recorded in a study of T cells in localized non-small cell lung cancer. The protocol was immunoSEQ multiplex PCR, while the TCRdb copy is restricted to in-frame clones and leaves out a portion. This table has over a thousand clones, 22% appearing once. Findings and limits, study-wide: Median around 56 top-100 tumor clones were shared with paired adjacent lung. Only one tumor region went through sequencing, so heterogeneity may still be there. There was an association of higher blood T cell density with longer overall survival.

There are a few counts of this clone. The target antigen is unknown. The CDR3 spans 14 residues. With 4 bases clipped from V and 5 bases from J, the junction kept 6 bases outside the gene matches. Germline CDR1 is SGHRS and CDR2 is YFSETQ. Sequencing was performed on normal lung tissue next to the tumor, taken before any cancer treatment. This clonotype was sampled from a man between 40 and 70 years old with stage II lung adenocarcinoma. The chain carries TRBV5-1 and TRBJ2-7; 10 bases are a match to TRBD1. CDR3 sequence (DNA): TGCGCCAGCAGCCTGACAGGGGGCGAGAACGAGCAGTACTTC. Translation gives CASSLTGGENEQYF.